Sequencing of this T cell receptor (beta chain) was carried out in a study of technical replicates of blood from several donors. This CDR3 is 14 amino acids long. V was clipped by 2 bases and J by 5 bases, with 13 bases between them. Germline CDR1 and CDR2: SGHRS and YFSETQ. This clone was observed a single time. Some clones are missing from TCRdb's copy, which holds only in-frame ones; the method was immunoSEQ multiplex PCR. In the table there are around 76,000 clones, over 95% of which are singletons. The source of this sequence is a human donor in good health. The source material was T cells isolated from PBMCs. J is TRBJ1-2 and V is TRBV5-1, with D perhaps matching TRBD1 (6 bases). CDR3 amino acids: CASSLAGVSYGYTF. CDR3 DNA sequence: TGCGCCAGCAGCTTAGCAGGGGTTAGTTATGGCTACACCTTC. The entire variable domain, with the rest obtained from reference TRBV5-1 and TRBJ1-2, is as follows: KAGVTQTPRYLIKTRGQQVTLSCSPISGHRSVSWYQQTPGQGLQFLFEYFSETQRNKGNFPGRFSGRQFSNSRSEMNVSTLELGDSALYLCASSLAGVSYGYTFGSGTRLTVV.